The 24 T cell receptor beta chains listed next were all sequenced from one sample in a study of T cells in Graves' hyperthyroidism and ophthalmopathy. Amplified TCR beta CDR3 regions derived from RNA transcripts. A first-round RT-PCR of the TCR CDR3 used the HTBI primer set. TCRdb reprocessed the multiplex PCR reads with MiXCR, giving one entry per CDR3 protein. Counted here are about 59,000 distinct CDR3 sequences, roughly 50% occurring once; the ten biggest clones make up roughly 3.4%. Sequenced material: blood. Receptor source: a woman aged 55-70 years with Graves' ophthalmopathy.

At least ten counts were recorded for this clonotype. The rearrangement uses TRBV28 and TRBJ2-5; D remains ambiguous. Germline CDR1 and CDR2: MDHEN and SYDVKM. The CDR3 is 13 residues long. Trimming took 8 bases from V and 2 from J, leaving 12 bases between them. DNA of the CDR3: TGTGCCAGCGGTGAATTGGGACAAGAGACCCAGTACTTC. Protein sequence: CASGELGQETQYF. The variable domain in full, with the rest retrieved from reference TRBV28 and TRBJ2-5, is DVKVTQSSRYLVKRTGEKVFLECVQDMDHENMFWYRQDPGLGLRLIYFSYDVKMKEKGDIPEGYSVSREKKERFSLILESASTNQTSMYLCASGELGQETQYFGPGTRLLVL.

This clonotype was counted ten times or more. The CDR3 protein is CASSGQGRTIYF. In nucleotides, the CDR3 is TGTGCCAGCAGTGGACAGGGACGCACCATATATTTT. The V call is TRBV6-2 or TRBV6-3, the J call TRBJ1-3, with 8 bases identical to TRBD1. Losses at the gene ends were 5 bases for V and 9 bases for J; bases not matched to a gene: 3. The CDR3 extends over 12 amino acids. Germline CDR1 reads MNHEY; CDR2 reads SVGEGT.

This clonotype was detected many times. The V gene is TRBV5-5, the J gene TRBJ2-1; 8 nucleotides match TRBD2. This CDR3 has 17 amino acids. CDR1 and CDR2 from the germline V gene are SGHKS and YYEKEE (reference sequence). V was pared by 2 bases and J by 2 bases, with 9 bases of the junction left unmatched. The CDR3 DNA follows: TGTGCCAGCAGCTTTGGTAAGGCGGGGGGAGCCTACAATGAGCAGTTCTTC. It codes for CASSFGKAGGAYNEQFF.

In regard to this clonotype: One end of the junction fails to match germline, which may point to a read error. The chain uses TRBV20-1 and TRBJ2-5; D unclear. Germline V lookup: CDR1 DFQATT, CDR2 SNEGSKA (reference sequence). This CDR3 is 10 amino acids long. The CDR3, as DNA: TGCACTGCTGACCGAGGGACCCAGTACTTC. It encodes CTADRGTQYF.

This clonotype is medium-sized (0.01 to 0.1%) by share. This chain links TRBV24-1 with TRBJ2-7, with D uncertain. Germline assignment: CDR1 KGHDR and CDR2 SFDVKD. CDR3 length equals 13 residues. The V end lost 3 bases, the J end lost 3 bases, and 8 bases lay between the germline ends. CDR3 in DNA: TGTGCCACCAGTGATAGATATGTCTACGAGCAGTACTTC. This codes for CATSDRYVYEQYF.

Comment on this clonotype: An end of the junction differs from the germline gene, which may be a read error. J is TRBJ2-1 and V is TRBV5-4, with D perhaps matching TRBD1 (6 bases). CDR1 is SGHNT, CDR2 YYREEE, per germline (reference sequence). The CDR3 runs 14 residues. The CDR3 is CASSLGQDNNEQSF. In nucleotides, the CDR3 is TGTGCCAGCAGCTTGGGACAGGATAACAATGAGCAGTCCTTC.

In regard to this clonotype: One junction end disagrees with the germline gene, perhaps due to a read error. V usage is TRBV15 and J usage is TRBJ1-1; 8 bases are a match to TRBD1. The CDR3 has 9 amino acids. Germline V gene lookup returns CDR1 LNHNV and CDR2 YYDKDF (reference sequence). CDR3 coding DNA: TGTGCCAGGGGACAGGAGATGCTCTGG. Protein sequence: CARGQEMLW.

This clonotype was detected ten times or more. A single base separates this from a much larger clone, so it may be a read error. The chain has TRBV6-5 and TRBJ2-7; D may be TRBD1 or TRBD2 (5 bases each). This CDR3 spans 14 amino acids. Germline loops: CDR1 MNHEY, CDR2 SVGAGI. The V gene lost 7 bases and the J gene lost 4 bases, with 17 bases spanning the gap. This chain's CDR3 is CASTPRRGVYEQYF. DNA of the CDR3: TGTGCCAGCACCCCCAGAAGAGGGGTATACGAGCAGTACTTC.

The chain combines TRBV4-1 with TRBJ2-5, with D unclear. Per the germline V gene, CDR1 is MGHRA and CDR2 is YSYEKL. The CDR3 loop spans 11 amino acids. The V end lost 0 bases, the J end lost 4 bases, and 0 bases lay between the germline ends. The CDR3 bases are TGCGCCAGCAGCCAAGAAGAGACCCAGTACTTC. This translates into CASSQEETQYF.

This clonotype was seen at least ten times. The V gene is TRBV6-5, the J gene TRBJ1-3, with a possible D match to TRBD1 (6 bases). V dropped 8 bases and J dropped 6 bases, with 8 bases sitting between them. Per the germline V gene, CDR1 is MNHEY and CDR2 is SVGAGI. This CDR3 has 11 amino acids. In DNA form, the CDR3 reads TGTGCCAGCTCAGGGGTAAACACCATATATTTT. It yields the protein CASSGVNTIYF.

The chain uses TRBV5-1 and TRBJ1-5; D perhaps matches TRBD1 (6 bases). The CDR3 is 13 residues long. Germline CDR1 SGHRS, CDR2 YFSETQ. Trimming removed 1 base from V and 11 bases from J, with 13 bases in between. This CDR3 is CASSLRGVETQHF. CDR3 coding DNA: TGCGCCAGCAGCTTGAGGGGGGTAGAGACCCAGCATTTT.

The gene calls are TRBV20-1 and TRBJ2-1; either TRBD1 or TRBD2 may fit D (5 bases each). Trimming left V 5 bases short and J 5 bases short, with 13 bases between. The V gene's germline CDR1 is DFQATT and CDR2 SNEGSKA (reference sequence). The CDR3 is made up of 13 amino acids. CDR3 DNA sequence: TGCAGTGCTCACCGGGACCGAGACAATGAGCAGTTCTTC. Encoded protein: CSAHRDRDNEQFF.

Worth noting for this clonotype: One junction end does not reproduce the germline sequence, and a read error may be involved. This chain joins TRBV7-3 and TRBJ2-7, with D perhaps matching TRBD2 (6 bases). CDR1 and CDR2 (germline): SGHTA, FQGTGA. The CDR3 consists of 15 residues. The CDR3 DNA reads as TGTGTCAGCAGCTCAAACGCCGGGAGCTCCTACGAGCAGTACTTC. This gives the protein CVSSSNAGSSYEQYF.

Concerning this clonotype itself: Germline is not matched at one junction end, which may reflect a read error. J is TRBJ1-3 and V is TRBV11-2; D unclear. This CDR3 region has 13 residues. CDR1 is SGHAT, CDR2 FQNNGV, per germline. CDR3 nucleotides: TGTGCTAGCAGCCTCACGGAGCGGGCGCCCATATATTTT. It specifies CASSLTERAPIYF. Combining the CDR3 with reference TRBV11-2 and TRBJ1-3 gives the whole variable domain EAGVAQSPRYKIIEKRQSVAFWCNPISGHATLYWYQQILGQGPKLLIQFQNNGVVDDSQLPKDRFSAERLKGVDSTLKIQPAKLEDSAVYLCASSLTERAPIYFGEGSWLTVV.

This sequence joins TRBV24-1 and TRBJ2-5, with D hard to call. Germline lookup yields CDR1 KGHDR and CDR2 SFDVKD. Deletions cut 1 base from V and 2 bases from J, with 7 bases between. The CDR3 sequence is 14 residues long. CDR3 DNA sequence: TGTGCCACCAGTGATTTACGCCAGCAAGAGACCCAGTACTTC. It yields the protein CATSDLRQQETQYF.

Many counts were recorded for this clonotype. The chain uses TRBV5-1 and TRBJ2-2; 7 bases agree with TRBD1. Germline CDR1 and CDR2: SGHRS and YFSETQ. The CDR3 has 14 residues. Trimming cost V 0 bases and J 6 bases; bases outside gene matches: 2. CDR3 sequence reads: CASSLGQGAGELFF. Written as DNA, the CDR3 is TGCGCCAGCAGCTTGGGTCAGGGGGCCGGGGAGCTGTTTTTT.

V is TRBV19 and J is TRBJ2-3, with 10 bases that match TRBD2. Germline V CDR1 and CDR2: LNHDA, SQIVND (reference sequence). The V and J ends lost 9 bases and 2 bases, in that order; junction bases with no gene match: 8. The CDR3 sequence is 15 residues long. The CDR3 sequence is CASPRGTSDTDTQYF. The CDR3 DNA reads TGTGCCAGCCCCAGGGGGACTAGCGACACAGATACGCAGTATTTT.

This clonotype showed up many times. The V gene is TRBV19, the J gene TRBJ2-7; D possibly uses TRBD1 or TRBD2 (5 bases each). The germline CDR1 and CDR2 sequences are LNHDA and SQIVND (reference sequence). This CDR3 spans 14 amino acids. V was shortened by 6 bases and J by 4 bases, with 16 bases between the two germline ends. CDR3 amino acids: CASSRNWDLYEQYF. The CDR3 nucleotides are TGTGCCAGTAGCCGAAACTGGGACCTATACGAGCAGTACTTC.

This chain links TRBV12-5 with TRBJ2-7; TRBD2 matches at 8 bases. In germline, CDR1 is LGHNT, CDR2 FRNRAP. There are 16 residues in the CDR3. CDR3 region: CASSLHTGTSSYEQYF. The CDR3 region has the DNA TGTGCCAGCAGTTTGCACACCGGGACTAGCTCCTACGAGCAGTACTTC. Filled out from reference TRBV12-5 and TRBJ2-7, the complete variable domain reads DARVTQTPRHKVTEMGQEVTMRCQPILGHNTVFWYRQTMMQGLELLAYFRNRAPLDDSGMPKDRFSAEMPDATLATLKIQPSEPRDSAVYFCASSLHTGTSSYEQYFGPGTRLTVT.

This clonotype was detected many times. The V call is TRBV5-1, the J call TRBJ1-4; TRBD1 matches at 8 bases. The germline CDR1 and CDR2 sequences are SGHRS and YFSETQ. The CDR3 is made up of 14 amino acids. V gave up 1 base and J gave up 5 bases; unmatched junction bases: 1. CDR3 protein: CASSLNRGNEKLFF. Written as DNA, the CDR3 is TGCGCCAGCAGCTTGAACAGGGGGAATGAAAAACTGTTTTTT.

At least ten counts were recorded for this clonotype. V gene TRBV19 combines with J gene TRBJ1-5; 7 nucleotides line up with TRBD1. J lost 6 bases, V lost 3 bases, and 2 bases had no gene match. In germline, CDR1 is LNHDA, CDR2 SQIVND (reference sequence). This CDR3 contains 13 residues. The CDR3 protein is CASSMQGVQPQHF. In DNA form, the CDR3 reads TGTGCCAGTAGTATGCAGGGGGTTCAGCCCCAGCATTTT.

There are many counts of this clonotype. The V gene is TRBV12-3 or TRBV12-4, the J gene TRBJ1-5; D gene uncertain. The CDR3 sequence is 13 residues long. Trimming shortened V by 6 bases and J by 0 bases, and 6 bases separated the two germline ends. CDR3 sequence: CASRADSNQPQHF. CDR3 nucleotides: TGTGCCAGCAGAGCGGATAGCAATCAGCCCCAGCATTTT.

This clonotype was recorded many times. The J gene is TRBJ2-7, the V gene TRBV6-2 or TRBV6-3; 10 positions match TRBD1. Losses at the gene ends were 6 bases for V and 4 bases for J; bases not matched to a gene: 12. This CDR3 comprises 16 residues. CDR1 is MNHEY, CDR2 SVGEGT, per germline. This CDR3 is CASSPWTGGNVYEQYF. The CDR3 DNA reads TGTGCCAGCAGCCCCTGGACAGGGGGAAATGTTTACGAGCAGTACTTC.

This clonotype has more than one count but fewer than ten. The rearrangement links TRBV27 to TRBJ2-3; 7 nucleotides line up with TRBD2. The CDR3 length is 16 residues. Trimming cost V 5 bases and J 4 bases; bases outside gene matches: 12. CDR1 is MNHEY and CDR2 is SMNVEV in the germline V gene (reference sequence). The CDR3 here is CASSKGSGGSADTQYF. As DNA, the CDR3 is TGTGCCAGCAGTAAGGGCTCGGGCGGGAGTGCAGATACGCAGTATTTT.